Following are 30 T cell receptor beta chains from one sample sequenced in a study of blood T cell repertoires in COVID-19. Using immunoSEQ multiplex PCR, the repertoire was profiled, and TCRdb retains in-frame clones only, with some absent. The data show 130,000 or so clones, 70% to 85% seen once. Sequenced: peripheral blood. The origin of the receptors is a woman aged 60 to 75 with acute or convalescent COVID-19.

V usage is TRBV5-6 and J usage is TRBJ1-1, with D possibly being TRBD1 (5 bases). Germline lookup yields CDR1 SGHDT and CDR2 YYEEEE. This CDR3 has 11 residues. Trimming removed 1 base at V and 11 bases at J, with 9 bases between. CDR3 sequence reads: CASSLLGDAFF. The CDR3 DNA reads TGTGCCAGCAGCTTGTTAGGGGATGCTTTCTTT. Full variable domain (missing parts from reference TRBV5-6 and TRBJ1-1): DAGVTQSPTHLIKTRGQQVTLRCSPKSGHDTVSWYQQALGQGPQFIFQYYEEEERQRGNFPDRFSGHQFPNYSSELNVNALLLGDSALYLCASSLLGDAFFGQGTRLTVV.

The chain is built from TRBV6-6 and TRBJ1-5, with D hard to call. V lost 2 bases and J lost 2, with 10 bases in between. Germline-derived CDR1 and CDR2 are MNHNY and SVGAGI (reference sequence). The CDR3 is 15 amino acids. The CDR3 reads CASSYDVGGNQPQHF. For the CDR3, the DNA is TGTGCCAGCAGTTACGACGTCGGGGGCAATCAGCCCCAGCATTTT.

CDR3 DNA: TGCGCCAGCAGCCCATCCCGGGATGGCTACACCTTC. This codes for CASSPSRDGYTF. The V and J genes are TRBV5-1 and TRBJ1-2; no firm D call. CDR1 SGHRS and CDR2 YFSETQ come from the germline V gene. V lost 4 bases and J lost 6, with 10 bases in between. This CDR3 contains 12 residues.

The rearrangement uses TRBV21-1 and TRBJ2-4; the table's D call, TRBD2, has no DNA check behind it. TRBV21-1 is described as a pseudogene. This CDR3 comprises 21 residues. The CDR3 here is CASRLKTGGIPSQLAKNIQYF. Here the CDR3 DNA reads TGTGCCAGCAGGTTAAAAACGGGGGGGATCCCCTCCCAGCTAGCCAAAAACATTCAGTACTTC.

The CDR3 here is CASSQAGTPYNEQFF. The CDR3 DNA is TGTGCCAGCAGCCAGGCCGGGACACCATACAATGAGCAGTTCTTC. The chain combines TRBV3-1 (or the pseudogene TRBV3-2) with TRBJ2-1; tentatively, D is TRBD1 (6 bases). There are 15 residues in the CDR3. With 3 bases removed from V and 4 bases from J, the gap between germline ends came to 13 bases. CDR1 is LGHDT, CDR2 YNNKEL, per germline (reference sequence).

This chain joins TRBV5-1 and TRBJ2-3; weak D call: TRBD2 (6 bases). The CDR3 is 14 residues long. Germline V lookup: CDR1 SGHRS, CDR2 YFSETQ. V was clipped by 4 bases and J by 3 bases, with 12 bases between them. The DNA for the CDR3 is TGCGCCAGCAGCGCCGGGGGTCGGACAGATACGCAGTATTTT. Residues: CASSAGGRTDTQYF.

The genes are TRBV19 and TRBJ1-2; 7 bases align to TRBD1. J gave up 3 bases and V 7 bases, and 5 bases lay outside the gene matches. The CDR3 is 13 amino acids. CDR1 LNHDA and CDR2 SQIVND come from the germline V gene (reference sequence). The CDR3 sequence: CASNAGTDYGYTF. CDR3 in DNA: TGTGCCAGTAATGCCGGGACAGACTATGGCTACACCTTC. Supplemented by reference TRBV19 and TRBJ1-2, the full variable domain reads DGGITQSPKYLFRKEGQNVTLSCEQNLNHDAMYWYRQDPGQGLRLIYYSQIVNDFQKGDIAEGYSVSREKKESFPLTVTSAQKNPTAFYLCASNAGTDYGYTFGSGTRLTVV.

The CDR3 coding sequence is TGCGCCAGCAGCGTAGGGACAGGCTATGAAAAACTGTTTTTT. Translated: CASSVGTGYEKLFF. The chain joins TRBV5-1 to TRBJ1-4, with 8 bases aligning to TRBD1. With 4 bases clipped from V and 6 bases from J, the junction kept 5 bases outside the gene matches. The CDR3 runs 14 residues. Germline assignment: CDR1 SGHRS and CDR2 YFSETQ.

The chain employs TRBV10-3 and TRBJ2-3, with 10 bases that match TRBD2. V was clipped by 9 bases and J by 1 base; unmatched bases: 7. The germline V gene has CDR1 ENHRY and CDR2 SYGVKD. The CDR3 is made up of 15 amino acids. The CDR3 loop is CAIAGGRSGTDTQYF. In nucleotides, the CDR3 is TGTGCCATAGCGGGGGGGCGTTCTGGCACAGATACGCAGTATTTT.

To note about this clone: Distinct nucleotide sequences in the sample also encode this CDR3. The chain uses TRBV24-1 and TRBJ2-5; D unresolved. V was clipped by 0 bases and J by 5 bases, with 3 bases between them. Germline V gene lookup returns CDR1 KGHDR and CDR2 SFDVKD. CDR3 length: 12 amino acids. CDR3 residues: CATSDLEETQYF. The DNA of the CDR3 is TGTGCCACCAGTGATTTGGAGGAGACCCAGTACTTC.

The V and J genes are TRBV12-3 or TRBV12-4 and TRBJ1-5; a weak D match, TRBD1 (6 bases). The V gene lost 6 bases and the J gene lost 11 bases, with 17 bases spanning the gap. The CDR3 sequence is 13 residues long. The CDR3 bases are TGTGCCAGCAGAGACAGGCTTGGGCGGGCCCAGCATTTT. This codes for CASRDRLGRAQHF.

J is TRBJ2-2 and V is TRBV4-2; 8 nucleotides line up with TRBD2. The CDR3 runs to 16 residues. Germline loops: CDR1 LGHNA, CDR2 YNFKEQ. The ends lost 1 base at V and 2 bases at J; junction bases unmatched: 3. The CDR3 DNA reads TGTGCCAGCAGCCAAGTAAGCGGGGGAAACACCGGGGAGCTGTTTTTT. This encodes CASSQVSGGNTGELFF.

CDR3 sequence: CASSAGGSWNEQFF. The DNA for the CDR3 is TGTGCCAGCAGCGCGGGAGGGTCATGGAATGAGCAGTTCTTC. J is TRBJ2-1 and V is TRBV9; 8 bases match TRBD2. V shed 3 bases, J shed 7 bases, and the junction held 6 bases outside the gene matches. Germline V CDR1 and CDR2: SGDLS, YYNGEE. This CDR3 contains 14 residues.

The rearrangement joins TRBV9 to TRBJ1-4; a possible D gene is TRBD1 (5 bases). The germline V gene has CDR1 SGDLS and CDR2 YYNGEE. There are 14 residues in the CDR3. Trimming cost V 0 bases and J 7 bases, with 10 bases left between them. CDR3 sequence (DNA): TGTGCCAGCAGCGTAGCCAGGGTGGGTGAAAAACTGTTTTTT. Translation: CASSVARVGEKLFF.

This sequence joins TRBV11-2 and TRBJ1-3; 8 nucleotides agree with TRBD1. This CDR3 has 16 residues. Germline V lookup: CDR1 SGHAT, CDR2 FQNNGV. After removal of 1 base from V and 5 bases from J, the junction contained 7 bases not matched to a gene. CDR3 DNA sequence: TGTGCCAGCAGCTTAGCCCGCAGGGGGCAGAGAAACACCATATATTTT. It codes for CASSLARRGQRNTIYF.

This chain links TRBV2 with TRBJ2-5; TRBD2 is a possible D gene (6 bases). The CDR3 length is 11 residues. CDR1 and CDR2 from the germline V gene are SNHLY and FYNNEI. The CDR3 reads CAGRFVETQYF. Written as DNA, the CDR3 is TGTGCGGGGAGGTTTGTAGAGACCCAGTACTTC. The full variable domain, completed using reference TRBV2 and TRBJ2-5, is EPEVTQTPSHQVTQMGQEVILRCVPISNHLYFYWYRQILGQKVEFLVSFYNNEISEKSEIFDDQFSVERPDGSNFTLKIRSTKLEDSAMYFCAGRFVETQYFGPGTRLLVL.

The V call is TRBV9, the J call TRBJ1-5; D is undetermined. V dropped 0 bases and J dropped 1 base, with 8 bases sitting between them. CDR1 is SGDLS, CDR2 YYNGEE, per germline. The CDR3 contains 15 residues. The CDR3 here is CASSVEGGSNQPQHF. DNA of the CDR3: TGTGCCAGCAGCGTAGAGGGAGGGAGCAATCAGCCCCAGCATTTT. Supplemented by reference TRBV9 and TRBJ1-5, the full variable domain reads DSGVTQTPKHLITATGQRVTLRCSPRSGDLSVYWYQQSLDQGLQFLIQYYNGEERAKGNILERFSAQQFPDLHSELNLSSLELGDSALYFCASSVEGGSNQPQHFGDGTRLSIL.

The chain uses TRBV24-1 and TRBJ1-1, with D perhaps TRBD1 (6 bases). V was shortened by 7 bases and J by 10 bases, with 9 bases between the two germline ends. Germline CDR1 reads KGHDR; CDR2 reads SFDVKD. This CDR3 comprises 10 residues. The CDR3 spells CATRGQIAFF. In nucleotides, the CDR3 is TGTGCCACCAGAGGACAGATAGCTTTCTTT.

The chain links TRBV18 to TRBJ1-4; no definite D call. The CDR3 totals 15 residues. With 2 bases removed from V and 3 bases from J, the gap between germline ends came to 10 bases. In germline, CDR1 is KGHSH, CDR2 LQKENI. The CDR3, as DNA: TGTGCCAGCTCACCATCACCAACAGCTAATGAAAAACTGTTTTTT. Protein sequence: CASSPSPTANEKLFF. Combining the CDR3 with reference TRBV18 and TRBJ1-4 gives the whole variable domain NAGVMQNPRHLVRRRGQEARLRCSPMKGHSHVYWYRQLPEEGLKFMVYLQKENIIDESGMPKERFSAEFPKEGPSILRIQQVVRGDSAAYFCASSPSPTANEKLFFGSGTQLSVL.

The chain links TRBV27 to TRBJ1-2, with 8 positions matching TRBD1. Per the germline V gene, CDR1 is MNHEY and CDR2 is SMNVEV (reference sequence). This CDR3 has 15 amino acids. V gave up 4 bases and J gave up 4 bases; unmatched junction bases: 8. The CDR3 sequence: CASSSRTGNFYGYTF. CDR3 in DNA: TGTGCCAGCAGTTCCCGGACAGGGAATTTCTATGGCTACACCTTC.

The CDR3 sequence is CASSLTLRDTQYF. DNA for the CDR3: TGTGCCAGCAGCTTAACCTTACGGGATACGCAGTATTTT. The chain recombines TRBV7-3 with TRBJ2-3; D call uncertain. The CDR3 is made up of 13 amino acids. The V gene lost 0 bases and the J gene lost 6 bases, with 7 bases spanning the gap. Germline CDR1 is SGHTA and CDR2 is FQGTGA.

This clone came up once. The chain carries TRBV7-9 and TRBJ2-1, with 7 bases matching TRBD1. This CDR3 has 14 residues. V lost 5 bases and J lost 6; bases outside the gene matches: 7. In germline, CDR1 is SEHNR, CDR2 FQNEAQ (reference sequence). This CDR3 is CASSMGQTFNEQFF. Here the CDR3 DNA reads TGTGCCAGCAGCATGGGACAGACGTTCAATGAGCAGTTCTTC.

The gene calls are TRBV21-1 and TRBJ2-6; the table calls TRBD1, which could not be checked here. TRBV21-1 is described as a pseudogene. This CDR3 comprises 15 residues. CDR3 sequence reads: CASQSDRSGANVLTF. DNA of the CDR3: TGTGCCAGCCAATCGGACAGATCTGGGGCCAACGTCCTGACTTTC.

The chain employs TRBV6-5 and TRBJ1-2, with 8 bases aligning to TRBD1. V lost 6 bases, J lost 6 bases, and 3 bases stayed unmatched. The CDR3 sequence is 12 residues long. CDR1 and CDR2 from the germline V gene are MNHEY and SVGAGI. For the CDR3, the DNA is TGTGCCAGCAGCCGGACAGGGCATGGCTACACCTTC. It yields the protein CASSRTGHGYTF.

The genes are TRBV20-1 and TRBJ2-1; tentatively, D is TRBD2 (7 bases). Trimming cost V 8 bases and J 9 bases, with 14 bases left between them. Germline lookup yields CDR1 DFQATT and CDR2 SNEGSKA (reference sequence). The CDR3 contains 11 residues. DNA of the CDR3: TGCAGTCCGGGGGGCCCAACTGAGCAGTTCTTC. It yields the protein CSPGGPTEQFF.

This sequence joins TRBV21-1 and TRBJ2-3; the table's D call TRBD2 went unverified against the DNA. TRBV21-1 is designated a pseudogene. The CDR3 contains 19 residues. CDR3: CASSKRGRSPKITGDTQYF. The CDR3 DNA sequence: TGTGCCAGCAGCAAGCGGGGGCGTTCTCCGAAAATAACAGGAGATACGCAGTATTTT.

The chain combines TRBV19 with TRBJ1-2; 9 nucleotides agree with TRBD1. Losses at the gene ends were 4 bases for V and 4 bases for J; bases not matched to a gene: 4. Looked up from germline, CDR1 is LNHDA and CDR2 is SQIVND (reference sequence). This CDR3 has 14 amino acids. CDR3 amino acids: CASSTGQGIYGYTF. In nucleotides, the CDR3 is TGTGCCAGTAGTACCGGACAGGGGATCTATGGCTACACCTTC.

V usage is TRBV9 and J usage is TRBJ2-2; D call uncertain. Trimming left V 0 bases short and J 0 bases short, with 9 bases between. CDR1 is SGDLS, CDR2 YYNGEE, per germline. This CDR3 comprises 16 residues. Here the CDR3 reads CASSVGSPANTGELFF. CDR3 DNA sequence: TGTGCCAGCAGCGTAGGGAGCCCCGCGAACACCGGGGAGCTGTTTTTT.

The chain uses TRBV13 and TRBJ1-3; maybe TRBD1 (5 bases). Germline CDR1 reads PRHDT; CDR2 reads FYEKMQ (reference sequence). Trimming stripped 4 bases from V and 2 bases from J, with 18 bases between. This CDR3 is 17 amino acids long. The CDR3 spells CASSSRAGGSPGNTIYF. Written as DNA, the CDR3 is TGTGCCAGCAGCTCTCGCGCGGGGGGTTCACCTGGAAACACCATATATTTT.

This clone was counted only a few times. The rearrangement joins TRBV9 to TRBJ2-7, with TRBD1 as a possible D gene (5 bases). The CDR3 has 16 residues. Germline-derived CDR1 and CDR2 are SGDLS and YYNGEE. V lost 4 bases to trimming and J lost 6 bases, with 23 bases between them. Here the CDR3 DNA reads TGTGCCAGCAGCCCTGGGCAGCCTTTAACAGGATTCGAGCAGTACTTC. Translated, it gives CASSPGQPLTGFEQYF.